Sequencing of this T cell receptor (beta chain) was carried out in a study of T-cell memory formation after mild COVID-19. Findings and limits, study-wide: Cross-reactive memory appears to have joined, as suggested by some responding clones showing up in pre-infection memory. The study found balanced CD4/CD8 in clones contracting day 15 to 85 and a CD4+ lean in later expanders. Contracting CD8+ clones were enriched in EMRA, CD4+ mainly in CM and EM.

MiXCR was run by TCRdb on the 5' RACE reads, yielding one entry per CDR3 protein. The sample lists about 620,000 distinct CDR3 sequences; approximately 19% were seen once. As regards this clonotype: Antigen unknown.

This CDR3 comprises 16 residues. Germline CDR1 reads DFQATT; CDR2 reads SNEGSKA (reference sequence). V lost 0 bases, J lost 4 bases, and 8 bases stayed unmatched. The chain has TRBV20-1 and TRBJ1-1; 10 nucleotides line up with TRBD1. The clonotype was recovered from an adult woman who had mild COVID-19 (a few samples of this study predate the infection). Cell type and time point are not known. Sequencing was performed on PBMCs or a T cell subset sorted from them (not recorded which). The CDR3 sequence is CSARDATGGESTEAFF. In nucleotides, the CDR3 is TGCAGTGCTAGAGATGCGACAGGGGGCGAGAGCACTGAAGCTTTCTTT.